Given below is one TCR beta chain in context. This clonotype was counted ten times or more. Its antigen remains undetermined. Base-call qualities are not available, and no considerably larger clone is one nucleotide away. From the germline V gene, CDR1 is SGDLS and CDR2 is YYNGEE. Here V drops 4 bases and J drops 1 base, and the junction holds 10 bases not matched to any gene. The CDR3 numbers 19 residues from cysteine through phenylalanine. Only CDR3 DNA remains: 57 bases, in frame from the first base. The sample is drawn from a study of early T cells in non-severe SARS-CoV-2 infection (dated by TCRdb to the early 2020s). Regarding the study in general: Because TCR sequencing was done on bulk RNA from unsorted whole blood, the alpha and beta chains could not be paired.

A case-control design nested within a healthcare worker cohort in London, UK, was used, with weekly nasopharyngeal swab PCR tests and blood sampling performed. Healthcare workers were recruited between 23 and 31 March 2020, during the week of the UK lockdown, and were followed weekly for up to roughly 15 weeks. The library was generated by 5' RACE. This sample was sequenced with a NextSeq 500. Unique molecular identifiers were attached to individual cDNA molecules in the TCR library protocol so that sequencing error and PCR bias could be corrected. Both TCR alpha and beta chains were sequenced, and tight co-correlation was observed between alpha and beta sequence abundances in each sample. The source study handled its data this way. Decombinator V4 was used to perform V gene, J gene and CDR3 annotation of TCR sequences. TCRs were defined as expanded if a significant change between any two time points was detected under a Poisson model with p below 0.0001. Abundances of TCRs were expressed as counts per million after normalisation to the total number of TCRs sequenced in each sample. TRAV1-2 paired with TRAJ12, TRAJ20 or TRAJ33 defined MAIT TCRs, while TRAV10 paired with TRAJ18 defined iNKT TCRs. VDJdb, accessed 1 November 2021, was searched for CMV, EBV and SARS-CoV-2 annotated TCRs, with TCRs annotated for multiple antigens excluded. The public sequencing data were trimmed at Q25 with fastp and processed into clonotypes with MiXCR by TCRdb, which kept only in-frame beta chains. Entries are consolidated by CDR3 protein sequence, retaining the most common genes and DNA. The V and J calls shown here were made by TCRdb, not taken from the authors' results. The sample table holds 40,000 to 50,000 distinct CDR3 sequences, of which 11% were seen once. 21% of the sample rests with the top ten.

The study at large found these results: VDJdb matching was skewed toward anti-spike CD8 responses, so virus-specific expansions were likely underestimated and private and CD4 specificities were missed.

The specimen sequenced was whole blood. This clonotype originated in an adult who was a healthcare worker with PCR-confirmed SARS-CoV-2 infection or an uninfected control (not recorded which). The chain links TRBV9 with TRBJ2-6; 11 bases in between match TRBD2. The DNA is as follows: TGTGCCAGCAGCCCATCATTACTAGCGGGAGAATCTGGGGCCAACGTCCTGACTTTC. Its amino acids are CASSPSLLAGESGANVLTF.